The source of this T cell receptor (beta chain) is a study of shared clonotypes between healthy human individuals. Study details: Every donor yielded three CD4 naive, three CD4 memory, two CD8 naive and one CD8 memory plate. Study-wide findings and caveats: Clonotype sharing across donors was expected to vary with sequencing depth. Around 5% was the fraction of naive CD4 clonotypes found shared across a handful of donors.

Remarks on this clone: Its antigen is unknown.

CD45RO negativity and positive selection for CCR7 defined naive CD8 cells, a population that excluded terminally differentiated effector memory CD45RA+ cells. The donors, healthy adults who were HIV-negative, had experienced no recent acute infections or vaccinations. Some clones are missing from TCRdb's copy, which holds only in-frame ones; the method was immunoSEQ multiplex PCR. In the table there are about 1,900,000 clones, approximately 94% of which are singletons. Sequences were obtained from naive CD8+ T cells sorted from blood. The sequence was collected from a young man in good health.

The CDR3 coding sequence is TGTGCCAGCAGTGTCCGGGACAGGGACACCGGGGAGCTGTTTTTT. Protein product: CASSVRDRDTGELFF. V and J are TRBV6-1 and TRBJ2-2; 9 bases line up with TRBD1. The CDR3 is made up of 15 amino acids. Germline trimming cut 4 bases from V and 3 bases from J; bases unmatched to any gene: 3. Germline V gives CDR1 MNHNS, CDR2 SASEGT.